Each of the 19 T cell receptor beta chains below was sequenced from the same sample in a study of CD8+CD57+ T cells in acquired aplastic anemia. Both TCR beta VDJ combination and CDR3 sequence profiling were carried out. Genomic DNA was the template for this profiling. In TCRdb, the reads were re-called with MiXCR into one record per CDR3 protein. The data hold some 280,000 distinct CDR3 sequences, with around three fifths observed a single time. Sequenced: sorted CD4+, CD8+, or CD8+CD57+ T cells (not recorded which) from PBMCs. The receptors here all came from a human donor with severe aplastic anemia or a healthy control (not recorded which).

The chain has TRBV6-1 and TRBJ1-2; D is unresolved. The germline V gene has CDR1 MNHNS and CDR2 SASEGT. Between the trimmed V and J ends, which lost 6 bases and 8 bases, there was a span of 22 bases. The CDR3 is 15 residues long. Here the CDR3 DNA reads TGTGCCAGCAGGGCATGGTGGGTCAGATCGAAGGGCTACACCTTC. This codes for CASRAWWVRSKGYTF.

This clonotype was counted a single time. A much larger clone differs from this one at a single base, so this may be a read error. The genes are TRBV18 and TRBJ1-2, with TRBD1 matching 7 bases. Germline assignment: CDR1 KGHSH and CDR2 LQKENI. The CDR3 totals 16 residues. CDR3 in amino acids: CAGSPQLTGINHGYTF. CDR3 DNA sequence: TGTGCCGGCTCACCACAGTTGACAGGGATTAACCATGGCTACACCTTC.

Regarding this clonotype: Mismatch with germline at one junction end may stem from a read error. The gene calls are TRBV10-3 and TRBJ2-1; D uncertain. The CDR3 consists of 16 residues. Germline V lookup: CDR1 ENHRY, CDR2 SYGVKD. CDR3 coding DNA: TGTGCCAGCAGTTTCTCTATGTTAATCTCCTACAATGAGCAGTTCTTC. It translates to CASSFSMLISYNEQFF.

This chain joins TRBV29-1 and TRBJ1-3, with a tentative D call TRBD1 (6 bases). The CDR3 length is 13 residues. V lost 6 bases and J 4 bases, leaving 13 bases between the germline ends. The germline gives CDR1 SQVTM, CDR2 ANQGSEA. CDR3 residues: CSVTNQGGNTIYF. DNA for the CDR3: TGCAGCGTCACTAATCAGGGGGGAAACACCATATATTTT. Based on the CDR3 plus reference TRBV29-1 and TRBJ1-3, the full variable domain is SAVISQKPSRDICQRGTSLTIQCQVDSQVTMMFWYRQQPGQSLTLIATANQGSEATYESGFVIDKFPISRPNLTFSTLTVSNMSPEDSSIYLCSVTNQGGNTIYFGEGSWLTVV.

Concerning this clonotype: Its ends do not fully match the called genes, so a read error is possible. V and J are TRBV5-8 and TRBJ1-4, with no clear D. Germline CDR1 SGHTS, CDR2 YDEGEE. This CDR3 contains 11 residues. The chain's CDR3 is CASSLRFDGNF. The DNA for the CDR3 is TGTGCCAGCAGCTTAAGGTTCGATGGTAATTTT.

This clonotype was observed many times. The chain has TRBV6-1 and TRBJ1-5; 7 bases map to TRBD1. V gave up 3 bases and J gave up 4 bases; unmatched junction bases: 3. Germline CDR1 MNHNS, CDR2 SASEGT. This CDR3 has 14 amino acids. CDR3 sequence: CASSDPGQNQPQHF. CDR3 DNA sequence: TGTGCCAGCAGTGATCCGGGACAGAATCAGCCCCAGCATTTT.

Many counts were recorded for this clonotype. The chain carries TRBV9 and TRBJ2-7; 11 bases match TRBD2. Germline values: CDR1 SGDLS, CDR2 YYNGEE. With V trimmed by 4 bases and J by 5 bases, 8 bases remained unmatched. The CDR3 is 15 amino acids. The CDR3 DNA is TGTGCCAGCAGCACTAGCGGGGGTGGCTTAGACGAGCAGTACTTC. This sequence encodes CASSTSGGGLDEQYF.

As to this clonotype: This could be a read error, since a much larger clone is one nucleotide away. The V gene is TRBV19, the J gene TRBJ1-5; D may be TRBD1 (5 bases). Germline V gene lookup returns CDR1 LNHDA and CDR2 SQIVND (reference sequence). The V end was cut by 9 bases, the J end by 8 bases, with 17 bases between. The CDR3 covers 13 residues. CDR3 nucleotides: TGTGCCAGCAACGCGGGGGTTTGGGAGCCCCAGCATTTT. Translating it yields CASNAGVWEPQHF.

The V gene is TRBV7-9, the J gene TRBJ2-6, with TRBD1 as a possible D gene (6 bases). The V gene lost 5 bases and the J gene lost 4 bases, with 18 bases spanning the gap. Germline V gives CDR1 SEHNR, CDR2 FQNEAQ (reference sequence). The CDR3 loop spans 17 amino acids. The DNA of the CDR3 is TGTGCCAGCAGCCCCCGACAGGTTCCGGGGGGGGCCAACGTCCTGACTTTC. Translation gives CASSPRQVPGGANVLTF.

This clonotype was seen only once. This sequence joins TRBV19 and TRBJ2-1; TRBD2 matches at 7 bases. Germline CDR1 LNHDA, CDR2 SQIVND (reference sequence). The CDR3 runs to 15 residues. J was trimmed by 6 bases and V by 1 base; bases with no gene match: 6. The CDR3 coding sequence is TGTGCCAGTAGTATAGGGGCGGGAGTAGGCAATGAGCAGTTCTTC. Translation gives CASSIGAGVGNEQFF.

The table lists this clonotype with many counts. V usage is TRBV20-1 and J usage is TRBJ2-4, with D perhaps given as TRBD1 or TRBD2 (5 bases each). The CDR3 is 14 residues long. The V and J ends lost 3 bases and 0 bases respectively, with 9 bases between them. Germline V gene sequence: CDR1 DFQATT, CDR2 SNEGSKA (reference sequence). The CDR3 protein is CSASGDLAKNIQYF. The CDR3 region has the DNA TGCAGTGCTAGCGGGGACCTAGCCAAAAACATTCAGTACTTC.

The CDR3 bases are TGTGCCAGCAGTGATACGACCCTCGGACGCGGGTATGGCTACACCTTC. Its translation is CASSDTTLGRGYGYTF. The chain carries TRBV25-1 and TRBJ1-2; D gene unclear. Germline-derived CDR1 and CDR2 are MGHDK and SYGVNS. V lost 3 bases to trimming and J lost 5 bases, with 19 bases between them. The CDR3 loop spans 16 amino acids.

The CDR3 DNA reads TGTGCCAGTAGTTCGACAGGGCAAGAGACCCAGTACTTC. Amino acids: CASSSTGQETQYF. This chain connects TRBV19 to TRBJ2-5; 7 bases are a match to TRBD1. The CDR3 has 13 residues. V lost 5 bases and J lost 2; bases outside the gene matches: 2. From germline, CDR1 is LNHDA and CDR2 SQIVND (reference sequence).

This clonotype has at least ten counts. CDR3: CASRHIEPIKETQYF. CDR3 in DNA: TGTGCCAGCAGGCATATCGAGCCGATAAAAGAGACCCAGTACTTC. V is TRBV6-2 or TRBV6-3 and J is TRBJ2-5; D is undetermined. There are 15 residues in the CDR3. CDR1 is MNHEY, CDR2 SVGEGT, per germline. V was clipped by 6 bases and J by 3 bases, with 17 bases between them.

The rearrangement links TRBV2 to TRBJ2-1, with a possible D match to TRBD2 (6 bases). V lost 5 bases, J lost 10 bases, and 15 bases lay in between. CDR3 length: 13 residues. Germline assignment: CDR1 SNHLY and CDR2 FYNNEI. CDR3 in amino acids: CASSWDSQTEQFF. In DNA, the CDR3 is TGTGCCAGCAGTTGGGACTCGCAAACCGAGCAGTTCTTC. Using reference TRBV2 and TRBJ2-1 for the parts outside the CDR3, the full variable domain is EPEVTQTPSHQVTQMGQEVILRCVPISNHLYFYWYRQILGQKVEFLVSFYNNEISEKSEIFDDQFSVERPDGSNFTLKIRSTKLEDSAMYFCASSWDSQTEQFFGPGTRLTVL.

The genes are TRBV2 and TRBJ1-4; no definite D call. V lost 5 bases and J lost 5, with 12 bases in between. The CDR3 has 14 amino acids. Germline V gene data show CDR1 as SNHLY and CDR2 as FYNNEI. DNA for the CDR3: TGTGCCAGCAGTAAGACGGCCCAGAATGAAAAACTGTTTTTT. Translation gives CASSKTAQNEKLFF. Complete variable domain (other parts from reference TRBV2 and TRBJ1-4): EPEVTQTPSHQVTQMGQEVILRCVPISNHLYFYWYRQILGQKVEFLVSFYNNEISEKSEIFDDQFSVERPDGSNFTLKIRSTKLEDSAMYFCASSKTAQNEKLFFGSGTQLSVL.

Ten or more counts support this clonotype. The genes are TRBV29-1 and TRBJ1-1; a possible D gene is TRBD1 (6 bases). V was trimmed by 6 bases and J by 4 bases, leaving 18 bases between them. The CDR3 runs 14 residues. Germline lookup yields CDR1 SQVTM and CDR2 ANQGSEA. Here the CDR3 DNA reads TGCAGCGTGGATACTGCAGGGGTCCTCACTGAAGCTTTCTTT. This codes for CSVDTAGVLTEAFF.

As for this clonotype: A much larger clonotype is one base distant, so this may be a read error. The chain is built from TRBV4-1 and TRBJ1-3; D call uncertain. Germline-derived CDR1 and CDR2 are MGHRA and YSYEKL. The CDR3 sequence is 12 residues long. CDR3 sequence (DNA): TGTGCCAGCAGTTTCACTAGAAACACCATATATTTT. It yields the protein CASSFTRNTIYF.

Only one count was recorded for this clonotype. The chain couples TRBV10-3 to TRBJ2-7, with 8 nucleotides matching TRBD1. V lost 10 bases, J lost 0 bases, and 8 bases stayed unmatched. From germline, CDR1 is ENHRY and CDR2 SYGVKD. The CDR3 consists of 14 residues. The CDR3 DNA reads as TGTGCCAGCCCAGGACAGGGACCCTCCTACGAGCAGTACTTC. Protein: CASPGQGPSYEQYF.